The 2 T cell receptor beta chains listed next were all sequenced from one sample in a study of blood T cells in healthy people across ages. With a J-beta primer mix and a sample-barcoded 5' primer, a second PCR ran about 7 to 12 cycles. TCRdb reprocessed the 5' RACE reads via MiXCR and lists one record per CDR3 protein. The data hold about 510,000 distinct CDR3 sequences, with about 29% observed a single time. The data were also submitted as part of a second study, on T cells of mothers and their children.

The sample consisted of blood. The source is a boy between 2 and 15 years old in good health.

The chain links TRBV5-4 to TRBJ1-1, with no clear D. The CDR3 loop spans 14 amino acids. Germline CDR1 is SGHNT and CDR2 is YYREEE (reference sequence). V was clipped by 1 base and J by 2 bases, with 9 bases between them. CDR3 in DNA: TGTGCCAGCAGCTTGTACAGCCTCAACACTGAAGCTTTCTTT. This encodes CASSLYSLNTEAFF.

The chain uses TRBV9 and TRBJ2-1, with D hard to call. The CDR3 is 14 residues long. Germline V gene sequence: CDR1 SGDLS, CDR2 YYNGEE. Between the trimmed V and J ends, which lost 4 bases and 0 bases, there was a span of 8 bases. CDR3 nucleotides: TGTGCCAGCAGCAAACCTAGCTCCTACAATGAGCAGTTCTTC. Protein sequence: CASSKPSSYNEQFF.